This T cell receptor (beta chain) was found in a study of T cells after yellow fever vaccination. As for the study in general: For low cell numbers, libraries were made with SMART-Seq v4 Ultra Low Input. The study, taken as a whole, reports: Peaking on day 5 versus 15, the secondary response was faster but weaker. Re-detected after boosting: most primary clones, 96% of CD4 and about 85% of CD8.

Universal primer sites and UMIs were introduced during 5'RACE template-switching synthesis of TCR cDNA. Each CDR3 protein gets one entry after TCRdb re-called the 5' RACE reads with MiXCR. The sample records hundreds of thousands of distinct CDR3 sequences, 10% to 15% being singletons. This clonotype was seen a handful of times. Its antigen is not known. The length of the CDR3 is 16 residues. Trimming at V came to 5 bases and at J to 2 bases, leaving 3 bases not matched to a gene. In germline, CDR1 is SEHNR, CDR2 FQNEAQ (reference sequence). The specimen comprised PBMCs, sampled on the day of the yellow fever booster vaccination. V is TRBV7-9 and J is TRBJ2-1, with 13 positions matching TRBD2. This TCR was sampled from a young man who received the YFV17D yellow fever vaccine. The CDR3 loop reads CASSKGLAGPYNEQFF. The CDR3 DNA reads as TGTGCCAGCAGCAAGGGACTAGCGGGACCCTACAATGAGCAGTTCTTC.